The clone carrying this T cell receptor (beta chain) appeared once. Donors in Cohort 3 counted as recovered after two negative PCRs, clearance, or symptom resolution. This entry belongs to a study of blood T cell repertoires in COVID-19. Study overall: Whether acute or convalescent, the COVID-19 samples came from the United States, Italy and Spain. T cells, B-cell-depleted T cells, or PBMCs provided the cDNA or gDNA that served as material.

Per the original data handling: Estimation of nucleated cell counts was performed using reference gene primer amplification. Clones were sequenced by immunoSEQ multiplex PCR, and TCRdb holds only the in-frame ones, with some missing. V and J calls and clone size are given by that table; D and trimming were obtained from the DNA. Of roughly 200,000 clones in the sample, less than 90% were seen once. The CDR3 loop spans 16 amino acids. With 2 bases removed from V and 1 base from J, the gap between germline ends came to 12 bases. Germline CDR1 and CDR2: KGHDR and SFDVKD. The chain uses TRBV24-1 and TRBJ2-3; D not certain. Sequenced: PBMCs or T cells enriched from blood (not recorded which). The sequence was obtained from a woman aged 25 to 45 who had recovered from COVID-19. The CDR3 coding sequence is TGTGCCACCAGTGATTCCAACCTTCGGGGCACAGATACGCAGTATTTT. Its protein is CATSDSNLRGTDTQYF.